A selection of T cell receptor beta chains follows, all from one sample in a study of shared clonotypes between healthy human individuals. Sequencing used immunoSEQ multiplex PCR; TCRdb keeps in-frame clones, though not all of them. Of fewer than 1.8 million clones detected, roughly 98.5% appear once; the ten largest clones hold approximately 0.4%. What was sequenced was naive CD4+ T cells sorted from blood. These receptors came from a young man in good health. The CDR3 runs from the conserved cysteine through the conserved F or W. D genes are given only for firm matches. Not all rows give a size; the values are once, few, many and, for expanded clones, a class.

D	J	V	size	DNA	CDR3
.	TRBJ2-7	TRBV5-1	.	TGCGCCAGCAGCTTGGAGCGTCAGGGAACCTACGAGCAGTACTTC	CASSLERQGTYEQYF
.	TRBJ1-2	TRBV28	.	TGTGCCAGCAGTTTGGGTTTTGGGGACTATGGCTACACCTTC	CASSLGFGDYGYTF
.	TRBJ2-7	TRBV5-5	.	TGTGCCAGCAGCTTGGCCCATATCTACGAGCAGTACTTC	CASSLAHIYEQYF
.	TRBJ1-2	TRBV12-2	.	TGTGCAAGTCGCTCCCCACAGGATACGTATGGCTACACCTTC	CASRSPQDTYGYTF
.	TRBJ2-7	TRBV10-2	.	TGCGCCAGCAGTGAGTCCCATAGGGTAGCGGAGTCCTACGAGCAGTACTTC	CASSESHRVAESYEQYF
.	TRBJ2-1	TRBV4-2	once	TGTGCCAGCAGCCAAACCTCCCCTAGCAATGAGCAGTTCTTC	CASSQTSPSNEQFF
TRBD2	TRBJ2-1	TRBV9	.	TGTGCCAGCAGCGTAGGGAATAGCGGGAGGGCTTACAATGAGCAGTTCTTC	CASSVGNSGRAYNEQFF
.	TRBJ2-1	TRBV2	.	TGTGCCAGCAGTGAATATAGGGACAATGAGCAGTTCTTC	CASSEYRDNEQFF
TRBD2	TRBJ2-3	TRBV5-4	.	TGTGCCAGCAGCCGCAGCGGGAGTAACACAGATACGCAGTATTTT	CASSRSGSNTDTQYF
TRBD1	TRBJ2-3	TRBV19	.	TGTGCCAGTAGTATTCCGGAGACAGGGCTCACAGATACGCAGTATTTT	CASSIPETGLTDTQYF
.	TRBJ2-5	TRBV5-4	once	TGTGCCAGCAGCTTGACCCAAAAAGAGACCCAGTACTTC	CASSLTQKETQYF
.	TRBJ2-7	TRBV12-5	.	TGTGCTAGTGGTTTGTCTGGGAGTTACGAGCAGTACTTC	CASGLSGSYEQYF
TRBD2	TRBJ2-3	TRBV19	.	TGTGCCAGTAGTAACCCTAGCGGGCTTAGCACAGATACGCAGTATTTT	CASSNPSGLSTDTQYF
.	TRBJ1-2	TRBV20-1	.	TGCATCATGACGGCTAACTATGGCTACACCTTC	CIMTANYGYTF
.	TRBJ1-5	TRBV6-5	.	TGTGCCAGCGGCGTCACAAGGGGGTGGGCCCAGCATTTT	CASGVTRGWAQHF
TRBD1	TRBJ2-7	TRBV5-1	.	TGCGCCAGCAGCGTTACAGGGGCCAGCTCCTACGAGCAGTACTTC	CASSVTGASSYEQYF
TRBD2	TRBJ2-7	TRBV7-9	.	TGTGCCAGCAGCTTAACTAGCGGATACGAGCAGTACTTC	CASSLTSGYEQYF
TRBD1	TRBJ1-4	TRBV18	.	TGTGCCAGCTCACCAACAGGGGCCGCGAATGAAAAACTGTTTTTT	CASSPTGAANEKLFF
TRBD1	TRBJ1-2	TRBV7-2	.	TGTGCCAGCAGCCGGATTTTAAGGGGGCTCTCTGGCTACACCTTC	CASSRILRGLSGYTF
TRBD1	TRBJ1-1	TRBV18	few	TGTGCCAGCTCACCGGACAGGATGAACACTGAAGCTTTCTTT	CASSPDRMNTEAFF
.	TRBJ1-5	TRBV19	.	TGTGCCAGTAGCTTACGGGATCAGCCCCAGCATTTT	CASSLRDQPQHF
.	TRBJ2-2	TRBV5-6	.	TGTGCCAGCAGCGGCAGGGGATTCGGGGAGCTGTTTTTT	CASSGRGFGELFF
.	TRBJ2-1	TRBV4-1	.	TGCGCCAGCAGCCGGGACAGGGGGAACGGGATGGCTAGCGGGAGGGCCAATGAGCAGTTCTTC	CASSRDRGNGMASGRANEQFF
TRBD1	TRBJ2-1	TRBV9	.	TGTGCCAGCAGCGCTCAGACAGGGACGATGTACAATGAGCAGTTCTTC	CASSAQTGTMYNEQFF
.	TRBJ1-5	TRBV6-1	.	TGTGCCAGCAGTGAAGCGGGAGGGGTAAATCAGCCCCAGCATTTT	CASSEAGGVNQPQHF
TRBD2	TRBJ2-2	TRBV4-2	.	TGTGCCAGCAGCCTTTTAGGACTAGCGGGAGGTCGGTCCGGGGAGCTGTTTTTT	CASSLLGLAGGRSGELFF
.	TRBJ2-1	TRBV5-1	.	TGCGCCAGCAGCCCCGACTACAATGAGCAGTTCTTC	CASSPDYNEQFF
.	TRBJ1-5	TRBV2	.	TGTGCCAGCAGGGCTACAAGTAATCAGCCCCAGCATTTT	CASRATSNQPQHF
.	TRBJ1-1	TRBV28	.	TGTGCCAGCAGTTTATATCCCTACACTGAAGCTTTCTTT	CASSLYPYTEAFF
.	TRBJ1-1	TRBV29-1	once	TGCAGCGGAGGCTTGAACACTGAAGCTTTCTTT	CSGGLNTEAFF
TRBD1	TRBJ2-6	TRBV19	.	TGTGCCAGTAGTATGGGGGTCCCGGGACAGGGGGCTGGGGCCAACGTCCTGACTTTC	CASSMGVPGQGAGANVLTF
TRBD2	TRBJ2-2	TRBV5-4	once	TGTGCCAGCAGCTCCGGGACTAGCGGGAGTACGGGCACCGGGGAGCTGTTTTTT	CASSSGTSGSTGTGELFF
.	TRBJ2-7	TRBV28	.	TGTGCCAGCAGTTTACCTAGCGCCTACGAGCAGTACTTC	CASSLPSAYEQYF
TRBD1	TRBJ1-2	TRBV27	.	TGTGCCAGCAGTTTAACGGGACAGGTCTATGGCTACACCTTC	CASSLTGQVYGYTF
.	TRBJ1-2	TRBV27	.	TGTGCCAGCAGTAGAGGACTACTCCCTAACTATGGCTACACCTTC	CASSRGLLPNYGYTF
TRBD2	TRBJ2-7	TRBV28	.	TGTAGGAGCGGGGCTTCCTACGAGCAGTACTTC	CRSGASYEQYF
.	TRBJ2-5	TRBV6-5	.	TGTGCCAGCAGTTACTTACTAGGGGAGACCCAGTACTTC	CASSYLLGETQYF
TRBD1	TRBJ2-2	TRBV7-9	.	TGTGCCAGCAGCCATCGGGTCGGACAGGGGTACACCGGGGAGCTGTTTTTT	CASSHRVGQGYTGELFF
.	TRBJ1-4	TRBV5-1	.	TGCGCCAGCAGCTTGGAGCAGGGACCTAATGAAAAACTGTTTTTT	CASSLEQGPNEKLFF
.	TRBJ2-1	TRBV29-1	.	TGCAGCGTTGAGAAAGGATTCAGCTCCTACAATGAGCAGTTCTTC	CSVEKGFSSYNEQFF
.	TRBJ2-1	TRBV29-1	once	TGCAGCGTTGATACCGTCGGATACAATGAGCAGTTCTTC	CSVDTVGYNEQFF
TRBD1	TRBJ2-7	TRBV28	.	TGTGCCAGCAGCCACACCCCAGGGGGCGGTCCGGGGCAGTACTTC	CASSHTPGGGPGQYF
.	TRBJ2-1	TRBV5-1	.	TGCGCCAGCAGCCTGGTCGGGGGCAATGAGCAGTTCTTC	CASSLVGGNEQFF